The 28 T cell receptor beta chains presented below share a single source sample, sequenced in a study of cytomegalovirus exposure and HLA in healthy donors. The PCR had 60 Vbeta and 13 Jbeta primers. Sequenced by immunoSEQ multiplex PCR; TCRdb stores in-frame clones only, minus some. The table records about 200,000 clones, about 84% of them present only once. Source material: PBMCs. The receptors shown here come from a young woman in good health and CMV-seropositive.

The sample holds a few counts of this clone. The rearrangement joins TRBV5-1 to TRBJ2-1; 7 bases are shared with TRBD2. Germline V lookup: CDR1 SGHRS, CDR2 YFSETQ. The CDR3 loop spans 16 amino acids. V was pared by 0 bases and J by 9 bases, with 12 bases of the junction left unmatched. DNA for the CDR3: TGCGCCAGCAGCTTGGACGCCGGGGGGAGGCGTATTGAGCAGTTCTTC. Translated: CASSLDAGGRRIEQFF.

The CDR3: CAIIGGGEATEAFF. The CDR3 DNA reads TGTGCCATCATTGGGGGAGGGGAGGCCACTGAAGCTTTCTTT. This chain links TRBV10-3 with TRBJ1-1; a possible D gene is TRBD1 (5 bases). V lost 7 bases, J lost 4 bases, and 16 bases lay in between. The CDR3 consists of 14 residues. The V gene's germline CDR1 is ENHRY and CDR2 SYGVKD.

J is TRBJ2-3 and V is TRBV29-1; TRBD2 aligns across 14 bases. Per germline, CDR1 SQVTM and CDR2 ANQGSEA. The CDR3 runs 16 residues. Trimming at V came to 4 bases and at J to 3 bases, leaving 6 bases not matched to a gene. CDR3 sequence: CSVGGTSGRETDTQYF. Written as DNA, the CDR3 is TGCAGCGTTGGGGGGACTAGCGGGAGAGAGACAGATACGCAGTATTTT.

The CDR3: CASSLVEGGTEAFF. The CDR3, as DNA: TGTGCCAGCAGCTTAGTTGAGGGAGGGACTGAAGCTTTCTTT. The chain couples TRBV7-8 to TRBJ1-1; D unresolved. Germline V lookup: CDR1 SGHVS, CDR2 FQNEAQ. The CDR3 runs to 14 residues. Trimming cost V 1 base and J 5 bases, with 11 bases left between them. Full variable domain (outside the CDR3, taken from reference TRBV7-8 and TRBJ1-1): GAGVSQSPRYKVAKRGQDVALRCDPISGHVSLFWYQQALGQGPEFLTYFQNEAQLDKSGLPSDRFFAERPEGSVSTLKIQRTQQEDSAVYLCASSLVEGGTEAFFGQGTRLTVV.

V is TRBV6-5 and J is TRBJ1-6, with 9 nucleotides matching TRBD1. The CDR3 is 15 residues long. V lost 4 bases, J lost 9 bases, and 7 bases stayed unmatched. Germline V lookup: CDR1 MNHEY, CDR2 SVGAGI. CDR3 DNA sequence: TGTGCCAGCAGTTCGCCCGGGACAGGGCGTTCACCCCTCCACTTT. Translating it yields CASSSPGTGRSPLHF.

This clone was detected a few times. V gene TRBV2 combines with J gene TRBJ2-4; 7 bases fit TRBD1. The CDR3 is 15 residues long. Germline trimming cut 5 bases from V and 8 bases from J; bases unmatched to any gene: 12. From germline, CDR1 is SNHLY and CDR2 FYNNEI. This CDR3 reads CASSNQQGIGDIQYF. CDR3 DNA: TGTGCCAGCAGTAACCAACAGGGGATCGGGGACATTCAGTACTTC.

The rearrangement uses TRBV9 and TRBJ1-6; weak D call: TRBD1 (6 bases). Germline V CDR1 and CDR2: SGDLS, YYNGEE. The CDR3 covers 15 residues. V shed 4 bases and J shed 7 bases, with 15 bases lying between them. This CDR3 is CASSTFGQPNSPLHF. DNA for the CDR3: TGTGCCAGCAGCACGTTCGGACAGCCGAATTCACCCCTCCACTTT. Together with reference TRBV9 and TRBJ1-6, the CDR3 gives the full variable domain: DSGVTQTPKHLITATGQRVTLRCSPRSGDLSVYWYQQSLDQGLQFLIQYYNGEERAKGNILERFSAQQFPDLHSELNLSSLELGDSALYFCASSTFGQPNSPLHFGNGTRLTVT.

In the case of this clone: The same CDR3 is also encoded by other DNA sequences in this sample. The rearrangement links TRBV30 to TRBJ1-1; the D is unclear. The germline V and J ends were trimmed by 1 base and 1 base, with 4 bases remaining between them. Germline V CDR1 and CDR2: GTSNPN, SVGIG (reference sequence). The CDR3 contains 12 residues. The CDR3 DNA follows: TGTGCCTGGAGTGACACGAACACTGAAGCTTTCTTT. Amino acid sequence: CAWSDTNTEAFF.

This clone has just one count. The rearrangement uses TRBV4-2 and TRBJ1-5, with 10 nucleotides matching TRBD1. V shed 3 bases and J 5 bases; nucleotides not matched to a gene: 10. CDR3 length: 17 amino acids. Germline V gives CDR1 LGHNA, CDR2 YNFKEQ. CDR3 loop: CASSHPTGTGVDQPQHF. CDR3 DNA sequence: TGTGCCAGCAGCCATCCTACCGGGACAGGGGTAGATCAGCCCCAGCATTTT.

The chain is built from TRBV19 and TRBJ1-2; D not resolved. The CDR3 is 14 residues long. Germline V CDR1 and CDR2: LNHDA, SQIVND (reference sequence). The V gene lost 5 bases and the J gene lost 0 bases, with 10 bases spanning the gap. CDR3 coding DNA: TGTGCCAGTAGTCCAGACACCTCTAACTATGGCTACACCTTC. It yields the protein CASSPDTSNYGYTF.

The rearrangement joins TRBV5-1 to TRBJ1-4; no clear D gene. The CDR3 totals 14 residues. V was shortened by 4 bases and J by 2 bases, with 9 bases between the two germline ends. Germline lookup yields CDR1 SGHRS and CDR2 YFSETQ. The CDR3 sequence: CASSPAATNEKLFF. The CDR3 region has the DNA TGCGCCAGCAGCCCGGCGGCTACTAATGAAAAACTGTTTTTT. Looking up the rest from reference TRBV5-1 and TRBJ1-4 gives the full variable domain: KAGVTQTPRYLIKTRGQQVTLSCSPISGHRSVSWYQQTPGQGLQFLFEYFSETQRNKGNFPGRFSGRQFSNSRSEMNVSTLELGDSALYLCASSPAATNEKLFFGSGTQLSVL.

As for this clone: Different DNA sequences within this sample yield the same CDR3. CDR3 sequence reads: CATKRPSGHNEQFF. The CDR3 DNA sequence: TGTGCCACTAAACGGCCTAGTGGTCACAATGAGCAGTTCTTC. The rearrangement links TRBV7-2 to TRBJ2-1, with D hard to call. The CDR3 extends over 14 amino acids. The germline V and J ends were trimmed by 10 bases and 5 bases, with 18 bases remaining between them. Germline V gene sequence: CDR1 SGHTA, CDR2 FQGNSA.

J is TRBJ2-7 and V is TRBV5-1; tentative D call: TRBD2 (7 bases). V was pared by 0 bases and J by 3 bases, with 16 bases between. The CDR3 contains 16 residues. Germline CDR1 SGHRS, CDR2 YFSETQ. This chain's CDR3 is CASSLAGGPSLYEQYF. Written as DNA, the CDR3 is TGCGCCAGCAGCTTGGCCGGGGGGCCCTCCCTCTACGAGCAGTACTTC.

The chain recombines TRBV6-5 with TRBJ2-7, with TRBD1 matching 8 bases. V lost 4 bases, J lost 3 bases, and 2 bases stayed unmatched. CDR1 and CDR2 (germline): MNHEY, SVGAGI. This CDR3 comprises 13 residues. CDR3 bases: TGTGCCAGCAGTTTGGGACAGGACTACGAGCAGTACTTC. Translation: CASSLGQDYEQYF.

V usage is TRBV23-1 and J usage is TRBJ2-7; 7 bases line up with TRBD1. TRBV23-1 is given ORF status, its function remaining uncertain. The V segment lost 3 bases and the J segment 1 base; nucleotides outside the gene matches: 9. This CDR3 comprises 16 residues. The CDR3 bases are TGCGCCAGCAGTCACCCCGGGACAGATGAATCCTACGAGCAGTACTTC. Its translation: CASSHPGTDESYEQYF.

The chain recombines TRBV7-3 with TRBJ2-3; D may be TRBD1 (5 bases). Between the trimmed V and J ends, which lost 1 base and 8 bases, there was a span of 13 bases. CDR1 and CDR2 (germline): SGHTA, FQGTGA. The CDR3 contains 14 residues. CDR3 in amino acids: CASSLNGAVVTQYF. The CDR3 nucleotides read TGTGCCAGCAGCTTAAATGGGGCGGTGGTTACGCAGTATTTT.

This clone came up a few times. The chain employs TRBV2 and TRBJ2-7; 11 bases are a match to TRBD2. Germline V gives CDR1 SNHLY, CDR2 FYNNEI. The trim removed 7 bases at V and 5 bases at J, leaving 7 bases unmatched. The CDR3 is made up of 14 amino acids. CDR3 DNA sequence: TGTGCCAGCACCCGGACTAGCGGGTACCACGAGCAGTACTTC. It yields the protein CASTRTSGYHEQYF.

V usage is TRBV27 and J usage is TRBJ2-5; 8 nucleotides match TRBD2. This CDR3 has 14 amino acids. The germline V gene has CDR1 MNHEY and CDR2 SMNVEV (reference sequence). Losses at the gene ends were 1 base for V and 4 bases for J; bases not matched to a gene: 2. The DNA for the CDR3 is TGTGCCAGCAGTTTATTACGGGGGGGAGAGACCCAGTACTTC. Amino acids: CASSLLRGGETQYF.

The CDR3 DNA follows: TGCGCCAGAGGACTAGCGGGAGATTTCTACAATGAGCAGTTCTTC. Residues: CARGLAGDFYNEQFF. This chain uses TRBV10-1 with TRBJ2-1; 13 bases agree with TRBD2. Germline loops: CDR1 WNHNN, CDR2 SYGVQD (reference sequence). With 9 bases clipped from V and 3 bases from J, the junction kept 5 bases outside the gene matches. The CDR3 runs to 15 residues.

The gene calls are TRBV7-9 and TRBJ1-1; TRBD1 aligns across 7 bases. Germline assignment: CDR1 SEHNR and CDR2 FQNEAQ (reference sequence). The CDR3 length is 13 residues. The junction had 2 bases not matched to a gene; V was cut back by 1 base and J by 6 bases. CDR3 protein: CASSLDRGAEAFF. In nucleotides, the CDR3 is TGTGCCAGCAGCTTAGACAGGGGCGCTGAAGCTTTCTTT.

This clone occurred once. The rearrangement links TRBV6-1 to TRBJ1-1; 7 positions match TRBD1. This CDR3 spans 18 amino acids. Looked up from germline, CDR1 is MNHNS and CDR2 is SASEGT. J was trimmed by 7 bases and V by 4 bases; bases with no gene match: 21. The CDR3 here is CASSVQPSGGQILFEAFF. Here the CDR3 DNA reads TGTGCCAGCAGTGTACAACCCTCTGGGGGACAGATCTTATTTGAAGCTTTCTTT.

V usage is TRBV9 and J usage is TRBJ2-1, with D possibly matching TRBD2 (6 bases). The CDR3 runs 18 residues. Germline V lookup: CDR1 SGDLS, CDR2 YYNGEE. V lost 3 bases to trimming and J lost 2 bases, with 21 bases between them. The DNA for the CDR3 is TGTGCCAGCAGCGCCCGGTTTGGGGGGATGGGTGCCTACAATGAGCAGTTCTTC. Translation: CASSARFGGMGAYNEQFF.

This chain joins TRBV5-1 and TRBJ1-3, with D maybe TRBD1 (6 bases). The germline V and J ends were trimmed by 0 bases and 6 bases, with 13 bases remaining between them. From germline, CDR1 is SGHRS and CDR2 YFSETQ. This CDR3 comprises 15 residues. This chain's CDR3 is CASSLAGGPENTIYF. The CDR3 nucleotides read TGCGCCAGCAGCTTGGCCGGGGGGCCCGAAAACACCATATATTTT. Full variable domain (missing parts from reference TRBV5-1 and TRBJ1-3): KAGVTQTPRYLIKTRGQQVTLSCSPISGHRSVSWYQQTPGQGLQFLFEYFSETQRNKGNFPGRFSGRQFSNSRSEMNVSTLELGDSALYLCASSLAGGPENTIYFGEGSWLTVV.

The V call is TRBV7-6, the J call TRBJ2-5; D remains unclear. Germline values: CDR1 SGHVS, CDR2 FNYEAQ. There are 13 residues in the CDR3. Trimming cost V 4 bases and J 0 bases, with 6 bases left between them. CDR3 DNA sequence: TGTGCCAGCAGCTCTACCCACCAAGAGACCCAGTACTTC. Its translation: CASSSTHQETQYF.

The table lists this clone with a few counts. The CDR3 spells CASSDQAGRYNEQFF. CDR3 sequence (DNA): TGTGCCAGCAGCGACCAAGCGGGGCGGTACAATGAGCAGTTCTTC. The chain employs TRBV9 and TRBJ2-1; 7 bases are a match to TRBD2. V gave up 3 bases and J gave up 4 bases; unmatched junction bases: 7. CDR1 SGDLS and CDR2 YYNGEE come from the germline V gene. This CDR3 comprises 15 residues.

The V call is TRBV10-3, the J call TRBJ2-3, with 12 bases fitting TRBD2. Germline CDR1 ENHRY, CDR2 SYGVKD. The CDR3 contains 14 residues. Trimming removed 8 bases from V and 3 bases from J; junction bases left unmatched: 3. The CDR3 here is CAIRLAGETDTQYF. The CDR3 DNA reads as TGTGCCATCCGACTAGCGGGAGAAACAGATACGCAGTATTTT.

J is TRBJ2-1 and V is TRBV5-1, with D possibly matching TRBD1 (6 bases). Germline-derived CDR1 and CDR2 are SGHRS and YFSETQ. The V and J ends lost 4 bases and 2 bases respectively, with 10 bases between them. The CDR3 sequence is 14 residues long. DNA of the CDR3: TGCGCCAGCAGCCAGGGGAACCCCTACAATGAGCAGTTCTTC. This codes for CASSQGNPYNEQFF.

The chain joins TRBV4-1 to TRBJ2-5; D gene unclear. Between the trimmed V and J ends, which lost 4 bases and 4 bases, there was a span of 13 bases. Germline CDR1 reads MGHRA; CDR2 reads YSYEKL. The CDR3 is 14 amino acids. CDR3 DNA sequence: TGCGCCAGCAGCCTCTCAGTGGCGGCAGAGACCCAGTACTTC. Amino acids: CASSLSVAAETQYF.